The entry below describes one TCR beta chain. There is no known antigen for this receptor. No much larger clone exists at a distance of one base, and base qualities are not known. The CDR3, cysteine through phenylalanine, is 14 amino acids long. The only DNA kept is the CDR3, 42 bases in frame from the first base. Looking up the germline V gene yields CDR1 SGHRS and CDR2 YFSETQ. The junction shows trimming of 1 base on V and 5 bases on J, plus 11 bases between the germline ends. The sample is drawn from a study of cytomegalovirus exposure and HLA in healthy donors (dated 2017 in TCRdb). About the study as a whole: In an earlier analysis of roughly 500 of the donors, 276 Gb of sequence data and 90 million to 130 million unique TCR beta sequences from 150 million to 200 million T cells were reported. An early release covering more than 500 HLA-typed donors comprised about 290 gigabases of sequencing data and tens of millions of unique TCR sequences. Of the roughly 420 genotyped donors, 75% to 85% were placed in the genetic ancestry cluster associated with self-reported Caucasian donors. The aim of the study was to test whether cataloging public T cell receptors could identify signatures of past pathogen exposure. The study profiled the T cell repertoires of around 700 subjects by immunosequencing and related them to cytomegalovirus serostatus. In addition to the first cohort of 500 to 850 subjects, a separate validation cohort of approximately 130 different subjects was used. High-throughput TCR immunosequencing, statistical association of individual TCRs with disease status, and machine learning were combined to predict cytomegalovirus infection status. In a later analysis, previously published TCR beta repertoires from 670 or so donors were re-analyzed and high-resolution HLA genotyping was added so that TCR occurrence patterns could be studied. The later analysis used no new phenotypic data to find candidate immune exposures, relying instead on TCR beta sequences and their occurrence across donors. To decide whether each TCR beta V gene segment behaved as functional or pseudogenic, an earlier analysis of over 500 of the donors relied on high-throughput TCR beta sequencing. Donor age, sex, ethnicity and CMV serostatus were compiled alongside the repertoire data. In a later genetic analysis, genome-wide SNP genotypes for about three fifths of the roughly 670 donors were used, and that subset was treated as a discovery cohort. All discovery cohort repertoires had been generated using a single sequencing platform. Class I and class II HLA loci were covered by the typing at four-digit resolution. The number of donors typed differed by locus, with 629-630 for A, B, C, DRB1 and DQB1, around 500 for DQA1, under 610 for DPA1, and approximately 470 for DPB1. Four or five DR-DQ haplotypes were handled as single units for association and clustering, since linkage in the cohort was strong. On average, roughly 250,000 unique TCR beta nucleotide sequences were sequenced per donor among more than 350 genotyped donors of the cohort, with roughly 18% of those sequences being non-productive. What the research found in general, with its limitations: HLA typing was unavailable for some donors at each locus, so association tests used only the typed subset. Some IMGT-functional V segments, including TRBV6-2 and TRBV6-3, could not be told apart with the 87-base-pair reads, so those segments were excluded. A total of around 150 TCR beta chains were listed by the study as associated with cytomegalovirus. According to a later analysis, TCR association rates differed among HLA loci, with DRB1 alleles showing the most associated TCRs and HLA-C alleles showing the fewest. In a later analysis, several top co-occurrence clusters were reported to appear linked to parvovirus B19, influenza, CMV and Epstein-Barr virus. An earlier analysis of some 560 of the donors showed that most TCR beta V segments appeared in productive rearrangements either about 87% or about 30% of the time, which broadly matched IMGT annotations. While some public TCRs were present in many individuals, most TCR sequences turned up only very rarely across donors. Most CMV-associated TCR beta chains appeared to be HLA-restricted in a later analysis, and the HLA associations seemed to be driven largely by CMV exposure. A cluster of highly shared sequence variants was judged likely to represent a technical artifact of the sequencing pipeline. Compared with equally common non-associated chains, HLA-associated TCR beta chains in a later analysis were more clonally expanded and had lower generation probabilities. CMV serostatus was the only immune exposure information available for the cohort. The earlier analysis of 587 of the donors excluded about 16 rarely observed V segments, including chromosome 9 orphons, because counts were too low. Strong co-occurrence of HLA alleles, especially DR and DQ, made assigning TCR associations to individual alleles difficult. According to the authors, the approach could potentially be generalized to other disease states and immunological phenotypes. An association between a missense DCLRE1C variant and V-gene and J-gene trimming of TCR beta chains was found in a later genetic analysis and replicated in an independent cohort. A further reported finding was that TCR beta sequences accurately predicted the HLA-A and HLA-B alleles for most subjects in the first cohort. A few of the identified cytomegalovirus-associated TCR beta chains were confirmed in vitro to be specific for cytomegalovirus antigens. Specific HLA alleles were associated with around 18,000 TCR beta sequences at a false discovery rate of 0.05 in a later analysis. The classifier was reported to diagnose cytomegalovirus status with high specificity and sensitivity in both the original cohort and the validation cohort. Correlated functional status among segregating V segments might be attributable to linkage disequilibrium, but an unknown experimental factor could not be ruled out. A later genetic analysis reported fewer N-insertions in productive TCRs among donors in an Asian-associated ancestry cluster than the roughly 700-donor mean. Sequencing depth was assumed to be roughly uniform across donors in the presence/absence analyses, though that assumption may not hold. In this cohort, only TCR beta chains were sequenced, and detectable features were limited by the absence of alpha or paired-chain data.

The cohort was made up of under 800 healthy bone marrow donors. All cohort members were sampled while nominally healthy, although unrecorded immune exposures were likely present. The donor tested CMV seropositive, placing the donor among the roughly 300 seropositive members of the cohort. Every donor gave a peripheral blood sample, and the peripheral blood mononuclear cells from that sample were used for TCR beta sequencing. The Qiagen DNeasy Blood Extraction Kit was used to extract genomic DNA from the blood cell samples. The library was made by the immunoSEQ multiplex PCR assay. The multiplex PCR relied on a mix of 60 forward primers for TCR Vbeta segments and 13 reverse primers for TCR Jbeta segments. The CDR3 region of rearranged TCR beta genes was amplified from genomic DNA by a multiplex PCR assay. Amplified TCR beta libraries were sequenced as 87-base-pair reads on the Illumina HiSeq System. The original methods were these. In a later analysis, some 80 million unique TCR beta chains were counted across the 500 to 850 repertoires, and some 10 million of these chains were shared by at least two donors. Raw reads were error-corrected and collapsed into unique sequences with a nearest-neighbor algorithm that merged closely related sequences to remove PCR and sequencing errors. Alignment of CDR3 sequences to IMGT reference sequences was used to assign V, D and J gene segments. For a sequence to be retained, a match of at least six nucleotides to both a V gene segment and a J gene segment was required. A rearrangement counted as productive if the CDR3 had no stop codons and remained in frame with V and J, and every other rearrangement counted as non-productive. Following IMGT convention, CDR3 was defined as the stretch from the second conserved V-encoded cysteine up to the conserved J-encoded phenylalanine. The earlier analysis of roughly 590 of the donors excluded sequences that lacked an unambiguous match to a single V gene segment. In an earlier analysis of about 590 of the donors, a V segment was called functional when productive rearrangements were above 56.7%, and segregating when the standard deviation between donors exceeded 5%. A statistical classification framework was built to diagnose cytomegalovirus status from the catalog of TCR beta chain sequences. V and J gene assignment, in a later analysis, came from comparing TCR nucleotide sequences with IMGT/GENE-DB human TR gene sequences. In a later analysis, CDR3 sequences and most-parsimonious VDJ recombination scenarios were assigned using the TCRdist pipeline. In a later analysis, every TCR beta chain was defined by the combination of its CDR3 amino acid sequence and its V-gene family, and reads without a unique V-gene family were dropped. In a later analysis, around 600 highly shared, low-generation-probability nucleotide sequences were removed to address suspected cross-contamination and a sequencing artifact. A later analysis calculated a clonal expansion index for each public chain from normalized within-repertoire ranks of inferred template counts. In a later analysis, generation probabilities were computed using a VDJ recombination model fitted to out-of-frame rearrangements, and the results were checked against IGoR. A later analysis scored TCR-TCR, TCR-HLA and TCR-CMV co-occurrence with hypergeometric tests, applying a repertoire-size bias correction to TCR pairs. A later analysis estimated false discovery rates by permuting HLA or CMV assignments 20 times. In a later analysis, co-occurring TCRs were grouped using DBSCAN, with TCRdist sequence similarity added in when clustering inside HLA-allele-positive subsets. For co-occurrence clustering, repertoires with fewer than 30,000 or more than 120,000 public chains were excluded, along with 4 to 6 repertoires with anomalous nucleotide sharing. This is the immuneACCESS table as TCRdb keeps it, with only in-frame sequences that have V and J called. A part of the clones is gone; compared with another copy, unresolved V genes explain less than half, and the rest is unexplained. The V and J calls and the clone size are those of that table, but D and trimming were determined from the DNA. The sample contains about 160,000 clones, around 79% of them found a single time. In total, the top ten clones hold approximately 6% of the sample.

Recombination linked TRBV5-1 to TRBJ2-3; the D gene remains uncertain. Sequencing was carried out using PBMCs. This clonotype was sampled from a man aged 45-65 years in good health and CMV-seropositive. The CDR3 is CASSLTRRLDTQYF. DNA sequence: TGCGCCAGCAGCTTGACGAGGAGACTAGATACGCAGTATTTT.